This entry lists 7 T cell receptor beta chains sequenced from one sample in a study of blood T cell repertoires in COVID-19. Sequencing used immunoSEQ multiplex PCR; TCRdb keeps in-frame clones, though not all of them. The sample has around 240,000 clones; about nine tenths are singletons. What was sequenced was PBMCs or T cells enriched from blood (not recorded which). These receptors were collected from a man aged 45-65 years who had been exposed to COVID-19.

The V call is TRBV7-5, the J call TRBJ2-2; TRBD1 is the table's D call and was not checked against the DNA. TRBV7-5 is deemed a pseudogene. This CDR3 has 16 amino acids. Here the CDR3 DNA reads TGTGCCAGAAGCCAGCACGGACAGGGGGCAGGCGGGGAGCTGTTTTTT. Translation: CARSQHGQGAGGELFF.

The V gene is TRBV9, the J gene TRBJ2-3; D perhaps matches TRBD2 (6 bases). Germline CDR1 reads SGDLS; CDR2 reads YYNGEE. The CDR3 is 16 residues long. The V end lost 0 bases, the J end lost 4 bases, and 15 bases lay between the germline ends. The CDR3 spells CASSVESGRAPDTQYF. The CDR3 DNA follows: TGTGCCAGCAGCGTAGAATCCGGGAGAGCCCCAGATACGCAGTATTTT.

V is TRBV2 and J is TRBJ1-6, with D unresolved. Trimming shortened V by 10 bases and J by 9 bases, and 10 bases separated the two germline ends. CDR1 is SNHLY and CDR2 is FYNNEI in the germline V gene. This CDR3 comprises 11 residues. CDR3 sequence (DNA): TGTGCCACTTCCACTCTTTCACCCCTCCACTTT. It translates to CATSTLSPLHF.

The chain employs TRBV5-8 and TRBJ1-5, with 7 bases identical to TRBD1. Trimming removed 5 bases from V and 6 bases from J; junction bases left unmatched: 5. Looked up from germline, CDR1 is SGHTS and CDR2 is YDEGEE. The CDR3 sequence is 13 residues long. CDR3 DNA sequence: TGTGCCAGCAGGAACGACAGGGTTCAGCCCCAGCATTTT. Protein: CASRNDRVQPQHF.

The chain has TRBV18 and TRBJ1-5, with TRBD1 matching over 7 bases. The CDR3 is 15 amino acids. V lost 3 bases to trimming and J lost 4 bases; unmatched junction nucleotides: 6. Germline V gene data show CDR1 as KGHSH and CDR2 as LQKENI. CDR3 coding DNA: TGTGCCAGCTCACCGGCGCAGGGGGGAAATCAGCCCCAGCATTTT. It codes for CASSPAQGGNQPQHF.

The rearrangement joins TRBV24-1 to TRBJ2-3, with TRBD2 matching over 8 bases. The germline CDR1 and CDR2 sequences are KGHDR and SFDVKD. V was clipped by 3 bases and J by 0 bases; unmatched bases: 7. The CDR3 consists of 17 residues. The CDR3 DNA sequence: TGTGCCACCAGTGATCCCGCGGGGGGCGTTAGCACAGATACGCAGTATTTT. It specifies CATSDPAGGVSTDTQYF.

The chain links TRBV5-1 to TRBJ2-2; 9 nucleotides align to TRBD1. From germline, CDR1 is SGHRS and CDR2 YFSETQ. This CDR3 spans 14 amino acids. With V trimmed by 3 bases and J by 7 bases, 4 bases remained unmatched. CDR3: CASSSQGAVGELFF. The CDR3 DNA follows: TGCGCCAGCAGCTCACAGGGGGCGGTCGGGGAGCTGTTTTTT.